The 17 T cell receptor beta chains given below trace back to one sample, sequenced in a study of identical twins. Each CDR3 protein is one row after TCRdb ran MiXCR on the 5' RACE reads. This sample carries roughly 250,000 distinct CDR3 sequences, over 11% of them seen once, and the ten largest clones take 8.5% to 10%. The sample comprised memory (CD45RO+) T cells sorted from blood. The receptors stem from a woman between 18 and 30 years old in good health.

This clonotype was counted only a few times. The J gene is TRBJ2-1, the V gene TRBV6-5; TRBD2 matches 8 bases. V was clipped by 6 bases and J by 4 bases; unmatched bases: 8. Germline-derived CDR1 and CDR2 are MNHEY and SVGAGI. The CDR3 has 15 amino acids. The DNA for the CDR3 is TGTGCCAGCAGATATGCTAGCGGGCCTTACAATGAGCAGTTCTTC. It encodes CASRYASGPYNEQFF.

In this sample, this clonotype turned up once. The chain uses TRBV29-1 and TRBJ2-3, with 9 positions matching TRBD2. The CDR3 totals 13 residues. J lost 4 bases, V lost 7 bases, and 6 bases had no gene match. Germline loops: CDR1 SQVTM, CDR2 ANQGSEA. CDR3 coding DNA: TGCAGCGGCGGGGGCGGGGGGGCAGATACGCAGTATTTT. Translation gives CSGGGGGADTQYF.

This clonotype appeared a few times. V and J are TRBV7-8 and TRBJ2-3, with D perhaps given as TRBD1 or TRBD2 (5 bases each). Germline V lookup: CDR1 SGHVS, CDR2 FQNEAQ. V was clipped by 2 bases and J by 0 bases, with 18 bases between them. The CDR3 is 18 amino acids. CDR3 nucleotides: TGTGCCAGCAGCTTACGGGACCCAGGGACCTACAGCACAGATACGCAGTATTTT. This codes for CASSLRDPGTYSTDTQYF. The entire variable domain, with the rest obtained from reference TRBV7-8 and TRBJ2-3, is as follows: GAGVSQSPRYKVAKRGQDVALRCDPISGHVSLFWYQQALGQGPEFLTYFQNEAQLDKSGLPSDRFFAERPEGSVSTLKIQRTQQEDSAVYLCASSLRDPGTYSTDTQYFGPGTRLTVL.

This clonotype came up a few times. This chain joins TRBV19 and TRBJ2-2; TRBD1 aligns across 8 bases. This CDR3 comprises 17 residues. The J segment lost 1 base and the V segment lost 7 bases, leaving 11 bases of the junction unmatched. Germline values: CDR1 LNHDA, CDR2 SQIVND (reference sequence). The CDR3 DNA reads as TGTGCCAGTATCCCGTGGACAGGGAAGGGGAACACCGGGGAGCTGTTTTTT. Residues: CASIPWTGKGNTGELFF.

This clonotype was counted between two and nine times. The chain combines TRBV6-1 with TRBJ1-2; D not certain. The CDR3 extends over 14 amino acids. The V end lost 7 bases, the J end lost 2 bases, and 14 bases lay between the germline ends. Looked up from germline, CDR1 is MNHNS and CDR2 is SASEGT. The DNA of the CDR3 is TGTGCCAGCAATCCTGGCTGGGAAAACTATGGCTACACCTTC. This codes for CASNPGWENYGYTF.

V gene TRBV29-1 combines with J gene TRBJ1-4; D is uncertain. Between the trimmed V and J ends, which lost 1 base and 4 bases, there was a span of 7 bases. The CDR3 length is 13 residues. Germline lookup yields CDR1 SQVTM and CDR2 ANQGSEA. CDR3 DNA sequence: TGCAGCGTTGAAGGCTGGGGTAATGAAAAACTGTTTTTT. Its protein product is CSVEGWGNEKLFF.

The V gene is TRBV9, the J gene TRBJ2-2; D remains ambiguous. Germline CDR1 and CDR2: SGDLS and YYNGEE. Trimming left V 1 base short and J 5 bases short, with 3 bases between. The length of the CDR3 is 12 residues. The CDR3 loop is CASSVWTGELFF. As DNA, the CDR3 is TGTGCCAGCAGCGTATGGACCGGGGAGCTGTTTTTT.

The CDR3 DNA follows: TGTGCCAGTAGAGAAACGGGAACCGGGGAGCTGTTTTTT. This encodes CASRETGTGELFF. The V gene is TRBV19, the J gene TRBJ2-2, with D perhaps matching TRBD2 (5 bases). The CDR3 contains 13 residues. Looked up from germline, CDR1 is LNHDA and CDR2 is SQIVND (reference sequence). The V and J ends lost 6 bases and 5 bases respectively, with 10 bases between them.

The chain's CDR3 is CASSFKNIQYF. The CDR3 coding sequence is TGTGCCAGCAGCTTCAAAAACATTCAGTACTTC. The chain carries TRBV7-9 and TRBJ2-4; D gene ambiguous. CDR1 is SEHNR, CDR2 FQNEAQ, per germline (reference sequence). This CDR3 is 11 amino acids long. Trimming removed 3 bases at V and 3 bases at J, with 0 bases between.

Only a few counts were recorded for this clonotype. The chain is built from TRBV24-1 and TRBJ2-3, with D possibly matching TRBD1 (7 bases). The CDR3 covers 14 residues. Germline V gives CDR1 KGHDR, CDR2 SFDVKD. Trimming removed 9 bases at V and 0 bases at J, with 12 bases between. The CDR3 here is CATQGGISTDTQYF. The CDR3 DNA sequence: TGTGCCACCCAGGGGGGTATAAGCACAGATACGCAGTATTTT.

This clonotype was counted ten times or more. V usage is TRBV10-2 and J usage is TRBJ2-5, with a tentative D call TRBD2 (6 bases). Per germline, CDR1 WSHSY and CDR2 SAAADI. V dropped 4 bases and J dropped 3 bases, with 9 bases sitting between them. The CDR3 is 13 residues long. This CDR3 is CASSAGVEETQYF. Here the CDR3 DNA reads TGCGCCAGCAGTGCGGGGGTGGAAGAGACCCAGTACTTC.

This clonotype showed up many times. This rearrangement joins TRBV6-5 to TRBJ1-1, with D possibly matching TRBD1 (6 bases). This CDR3 spans 14 amino acids. V lost 2 bases, J lost 0 bases, and 7 bases lay in between. Germline lookup yields CDR1 MNHEY and CDR2 SVGAGI. CDR3 coding DNA: TGTGCCAGCAGTTACGCAGGGGTGAACACTGAAGCTTTCTTT. Protein sequence: CASSYAGVNTEAFF.

This clonotype has only one observation. This sequence joins TRBV4-2 and TRBJ2-7, with D perhaps TRBD2 (5 bases). Deletions cut 0 bases from V and 0 bases from J, with 12 bases between. CDR1 and CDR2 (germline): LGHNA, YNFKEQ. The CDR3 length is 16 residues. The CDR3 is CASSQDRAESSYEQYF. The CDR3 nucleotides read TGTGCCAGCAGCCAAGATCGAGCGGAAAGCTCCTACGAGCAGTACTTC.

This chain connects TRBV6-5 to TRBJ2-7, with D maybe TRBD2 (5 bases). V lost 1 base to trimming and J lost 5 bases, with 15 bases between them. The V gene's germline CDR1 is MNHEY and CDR2 SVGAGI. CDR3 length: 15 residues. CDR3 in amino acids: CASSYYEGAVDEQYF. The CDR3 DNA reads TGTGCCAGCAGTTACTACGAGGGAGCAGTAGACGAGCAGTACTTC.

This clonotype was detected many times. The rearrangement joins TRBV7-2 to TRBJ2-3; D is uncertain. The CDR3 sequence is 15 residues long. V was clipped by 2 bases and J by 6 bases, with 15 bases between them. CDR1 and CDR2 from the germline V gene are SGHTA and FQGNSA. DNA for the CDR3: TGTGCCAGCAGCTTATTGTCAGGCGTGGCCGATACGCAGTATTTT. This codes for CASSLLSGVADTQYF.

The J gene is TRBJ2-3, the V gene TRBV3-1; TRBD2 aligns across 7 bases. Germline trimming cut 5 bases from V and 1 base from J; bases unmatched to any gene: 9. Germline-derived CDR1 and CDR2 are LGHDT and YNNKEL (reference sequence). CDR3 length: 16 residues. CDR3 DNA sequence: TGTGCCAGCAGCTCTAAGGTAACTAGCGGCACAGATACGCAGTATTTT. Residues: CASSSKVTSGTDTQYF.

This clonotype was detected a few times. The genes are TRBV20-1 and TRBJ1-1, with no clear D. CDR1 is DFQATT and CDR2 is SNEGSKA in the germline V gene (reference sequence). The CDR3 is 12 amino acids. V was cut by 2 bases and J by 5 bases, with 9 bases left in between. The CDR3 region has the DNA TGCAGTGCTAGATCCGGGGATACTGAAGCTTTCTTT. This codes for CSARSGDTEAFF.